This TCR beta chain was retrieved from a study of tumor-infiltrating lymphocytes in primary liver carcinoma (dated by TCRdb to about 2017). Background on the whole study: Of the five patients (three men and two women, aged 30 to 69 years), four had hepatocellular carcinoma and one had combined HCC and intrahepatic cholangiocarcinoma. The five patients had tumors staged T1-T3 N0M0, with maximum diameters ranging from about 4.2 to 11 cm. Each sample produced about 3.5 to 8 million productive TCRbeta reads, and read depth showed no significant difference between tissue types. Across five regions of each liver tumor, along with adjacent normal tissue and blood, the study brought together TCRbeta repertoire sequencing, expression microarrays and whole-exome sequencing. TCRbeta repertoire sequencing covered roughly 35 specimens from 5 patients: some 25 tumor regions, 5 adjacent noncancerous liver tissues and 5 peripheral blood samples. To link TCRbeta repertoire diversity with the local molecular phenotype, the 25 to 30 tumor region samples were profiled using Agilent mRNA microarrays. Reproducibility between technical replicate repertoires was high, with correlation coefficients above 0.98 and mean shared-clone rates about 0.91. Points the paper makes about the study in general: Repertoire overlap was higher between tumor regions (mean around 36%) than tumor-adjacent (17%) or tumor-blood (approximately 14%) pairs, consistent with antigen-driven expansion. Bulk unsorted samples precluded comparing CD4+ and CD8+ T cell repertoires. Only a few patients were included in the study, and the authors note that the findings should be validated in a larger study. Only the TCR beta chain was sequenced, so true repertoire diversity is likely underestimated because unpaired alpha chains were not captured. The top 250 clones made up a significantly larger repertoire fraction in tumors than in blood (p = 0.039). Only roughly 7.5-25% of top clones appeared in all five regions of a tumor, which suggests that tumor-infiltrating T cells are spatially heterogeneous.

As regards this clonotype: It has no known antigen specificity. Germline and junction disagree at one end, which may indicate a read error.

From the cysteine up to the phenylalanine, the CDR3 has a length of 16 residues. The only DNA kept is the CDR3, 48 bases in frame from the first base. CDR1 MNHEY and CDR2 SVGEGT were looked up in the germline V gene. Total RNA and DNA were co-extracted without cell sorting from roughly 20-30 mg of bulk tissue using the AllPrep DNA/RNA mini kit. Between late 2015 and early 2016, five patients in China with histopathologically diagnosed primary liver carcinoma had surgical resection. Patients had chronic HBV infection and were treatment-naive at sampling. Each tumor was sampled at five spatially separated regions: the superior, inferior, left-lateral and right-lateral poles and the tumor centre. More than 75% viable tumor cells were found by histology in every tumor sample. Fresh tumor and adjacent tissue pieces were bisected; one half was stored in RNAlater at -80°C, the other sent for histology. Using a constant-region primer and ProtoScript II reverse transcriptase, TCRbeta-specific cDNA was reverse-transcribed from approximately 0.55 ug total RNA. Construction of the TCRbeta libraries relied on three nested rounds of multiplex PCR, following a slightly modified ARM-PCR procedure. Each of the first two PCR rounds ran for about 10 cycles and used multiplex TRBV1-TRBV30 forward primers together with a Cbeta reverse primer. Sample barcodes and Illumina adapters were added in a final 25-cycle PCR with Deep VentR polymerase. Before sequencing, amplicons of 200-500 bp were purified from gel using a QIAquick gel extraction kit. The TCRbeta amplicons were sequenced with 250-bp paired-end reads on an Illumina HiSeq 2500. The authors' analysis ran thus. Quality trimming of reads was performed with Trimmomatic v0.33, and paired reads were merged with FLASH v1.2.11 so that full CDR3 sequences could be recovered. V, D and J germline segments were assigned to the rearranged TCRbeta sequences using MiGEC v1.2.1b. Clonotype statistics and Shannon-Wiener diversity indices were computed with VDJtools v1.0.0. Except for diversity analysis, only each sample's 250 most abundant clonotypes were used in subsequent analyses to reduce sampling bias. The public reads were reanalyzed by TCRdb: fastp trimming at Q25, MiXCR alignment, in-frame beta chains only. Every CDR3 protein is listed once, alongside the most common genes and DNA of its rows. The V and J calls were not made by the authors but by TCRdb's processing. Present in this sample are around 60,000 distinct CDR3 sequences, over 60% of which were seen just once. Under 45% of the sample is taken by the ten largest.

The clonotype comes from a man aged 35-49 years with primary liver carcinoma and hepatitis B virus infection. The rearranged chain carries TRBV6-2 or TRBV6-3 and TRBJ2-7, with the D gene uncertain. The sample consisted of liver tumor tissue from sampling region 4. The cell subset or site label corresponds to: tumor region T4, right-lateral pole. The CDR3 here reads CAGSYSESSPRLEQYF. The DNA is as follows: TGTGCCGGCAGTTACTCCGAGAGCAGCCCCCGCCTCGAGCAATACTTC.